This TCR beta chain was sequenced during a study of blood T cell repertoires in COVID-19. Overall study context: Acute and convalescent COVID-19 samples came from the United States, Italy and Spain. T cells, B-cell-depleted T cells, or PBMCs supplied cDNA or gDNA.

CDR3 size: 15 residues. Looked up from germline, CDR1 is SGHRS and CDR2 is YFSETQ. Germline trimming cut 4 bases from V and 3 bases from J; bases unmatched to any gene: 8. Methods used by the authors: Nucleated cell counts were estimated from reference gene primer amplification. Using immunoSEQ multiplex PCR, the repertoire was profiled, and TCRdb retains in-frame clones only, with some absent. V and J calls and clone size follow that table, whereas D and trimming were derived from the DNA. Of over 150,000 clones in the sample, around nine tenths were seen once. This sequence originates from a woman younger than 35 who had recovered from COVID-19. Sequencing was performed on peripheral blood. The chain recombines TRBV5-1 with TRBJ2-7, with 9 bases matching TRBD1. The CDR3 DNA follows: TGCGCCAGCAGCCTTTTGTGGACAGGGGTCTACGAGCAGTACTTC. As protein: CASSLLWTGVYEQYF.